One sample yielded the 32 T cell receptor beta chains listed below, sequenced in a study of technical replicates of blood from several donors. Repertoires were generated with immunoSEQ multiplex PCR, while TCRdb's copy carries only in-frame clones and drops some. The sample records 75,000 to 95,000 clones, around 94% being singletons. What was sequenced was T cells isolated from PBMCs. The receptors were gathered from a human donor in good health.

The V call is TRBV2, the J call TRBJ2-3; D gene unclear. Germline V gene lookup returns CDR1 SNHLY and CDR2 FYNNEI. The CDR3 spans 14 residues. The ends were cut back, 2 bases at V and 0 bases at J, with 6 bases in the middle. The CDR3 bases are TGTGCCAGCAGTGAACTTTCTAGCACAGATACGCAGTATTTT. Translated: CASSELSSTDTQYF.

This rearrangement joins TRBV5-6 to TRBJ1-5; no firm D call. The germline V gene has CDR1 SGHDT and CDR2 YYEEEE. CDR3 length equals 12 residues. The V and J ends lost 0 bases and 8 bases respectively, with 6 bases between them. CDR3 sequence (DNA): TGTGCCAGCAGCTTGGAATCGGAGCCCCAGCATTTT. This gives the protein CASSLESEPQHF.

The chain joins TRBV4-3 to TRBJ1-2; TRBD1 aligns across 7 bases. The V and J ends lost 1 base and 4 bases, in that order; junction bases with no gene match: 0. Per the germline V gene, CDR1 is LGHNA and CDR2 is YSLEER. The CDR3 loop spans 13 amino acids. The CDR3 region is CASSQGTGYGYTF. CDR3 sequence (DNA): TGCGCCAGCAGCCAAGGGACAGGCTATGGCTACACCTTC.

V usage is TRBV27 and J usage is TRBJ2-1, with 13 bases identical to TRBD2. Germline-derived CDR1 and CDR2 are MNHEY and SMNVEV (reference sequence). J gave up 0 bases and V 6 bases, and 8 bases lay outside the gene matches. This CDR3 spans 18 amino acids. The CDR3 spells CASSQGTSGTSSYNEQFF. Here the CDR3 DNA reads TGTGCCAGCAGCCAAGGGACTAGCGGGACTAGCTCCTACAATGAGCAGTTCTTC.

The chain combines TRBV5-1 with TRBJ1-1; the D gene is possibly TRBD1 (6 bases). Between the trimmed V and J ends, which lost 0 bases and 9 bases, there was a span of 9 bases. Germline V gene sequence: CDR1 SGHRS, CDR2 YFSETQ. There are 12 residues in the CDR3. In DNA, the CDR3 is TGCGCCAGCAGCTTGGACAGGGAACAAGCTTTCTTT. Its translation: CASSLDREQAFF.

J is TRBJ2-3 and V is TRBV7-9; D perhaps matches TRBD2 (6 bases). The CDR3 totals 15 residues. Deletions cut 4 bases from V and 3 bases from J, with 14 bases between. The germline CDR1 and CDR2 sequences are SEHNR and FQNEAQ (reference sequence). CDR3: CASSSTGEATDTQYF. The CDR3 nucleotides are TGTGCCAGCAGCTCCACGGGAGAGGCAACAGATACGCAGTATTTT.

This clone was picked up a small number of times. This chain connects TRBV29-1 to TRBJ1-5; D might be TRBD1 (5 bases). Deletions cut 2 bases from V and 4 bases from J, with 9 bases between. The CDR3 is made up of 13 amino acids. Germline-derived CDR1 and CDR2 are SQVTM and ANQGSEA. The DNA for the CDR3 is TGCAGCGTTGAATTGGGGGGAAATCAGCCCCAGCATTTT. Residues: CSVELGGNQPQHF.

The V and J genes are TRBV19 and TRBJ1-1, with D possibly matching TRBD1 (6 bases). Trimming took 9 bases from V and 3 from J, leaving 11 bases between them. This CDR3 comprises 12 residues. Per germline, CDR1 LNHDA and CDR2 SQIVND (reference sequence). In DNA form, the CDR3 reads TGTGCCAGCAAGCAGGGGTACACTGAAGCTTTCTTT. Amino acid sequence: CASKQGYTEAFF.

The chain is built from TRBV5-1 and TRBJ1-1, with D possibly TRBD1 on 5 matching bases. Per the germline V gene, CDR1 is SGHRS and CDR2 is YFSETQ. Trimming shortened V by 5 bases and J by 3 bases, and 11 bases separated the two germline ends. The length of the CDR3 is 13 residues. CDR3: CASSYGGHTEAFF. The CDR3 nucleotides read TGCGCCAGCAGTTACGGGGGTCACACTGAAGCTTTCTTT.

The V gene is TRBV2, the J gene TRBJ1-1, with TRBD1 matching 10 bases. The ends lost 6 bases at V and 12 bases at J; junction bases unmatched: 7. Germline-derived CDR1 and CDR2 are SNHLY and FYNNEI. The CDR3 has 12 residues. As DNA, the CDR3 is TGTGCCAGCAGGGGGGGGGACAGGGGATCTTTCTTT. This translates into CASRGGDRGSFF.

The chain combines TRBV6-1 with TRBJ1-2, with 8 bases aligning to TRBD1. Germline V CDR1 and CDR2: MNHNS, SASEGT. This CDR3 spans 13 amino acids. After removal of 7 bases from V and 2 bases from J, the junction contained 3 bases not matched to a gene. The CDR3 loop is CASNNRGNYGYTF. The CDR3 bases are TGTGCCAGCAATAACAGGGGGAACTATGGCTACACCTTC.

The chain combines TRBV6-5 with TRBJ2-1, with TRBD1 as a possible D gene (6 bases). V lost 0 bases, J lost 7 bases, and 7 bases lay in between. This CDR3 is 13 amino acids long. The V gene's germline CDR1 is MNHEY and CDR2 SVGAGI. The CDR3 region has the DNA TGTGCCAGCAGTTACTCCCAGGGGAATGAGCAGTTCTTC. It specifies CASSYSQGNEQFF.

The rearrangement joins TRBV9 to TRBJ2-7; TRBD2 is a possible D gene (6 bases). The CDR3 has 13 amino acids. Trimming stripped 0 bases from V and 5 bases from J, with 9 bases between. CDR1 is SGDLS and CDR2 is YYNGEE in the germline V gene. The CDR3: CASSVGGGDEQYF. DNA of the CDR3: TGTGCCAGCAGCGTAGGCGGAGGGGACGAGCAGTACTTC. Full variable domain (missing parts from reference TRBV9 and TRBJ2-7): DSGVTQTPKHLITATGQRVTLRCSPRSGDLSVYWYQQSLDQGLQFLIQYYNGEERAKGNILERFSAQQFPDLHSELNLSSLELGDSALYFCASSVGGGDEQYFGPGTRLTVT.

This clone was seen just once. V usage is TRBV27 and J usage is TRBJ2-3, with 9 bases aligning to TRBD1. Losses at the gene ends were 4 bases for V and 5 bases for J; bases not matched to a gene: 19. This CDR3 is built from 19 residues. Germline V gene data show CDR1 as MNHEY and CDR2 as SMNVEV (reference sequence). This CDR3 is CASSSVRSGTGPSGDTQYF. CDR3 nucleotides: TGTGCCAGCAGTTCCGTAAGGTCCGGGACAGGGCCTTCGGGAGATACGCAGTATTTT.

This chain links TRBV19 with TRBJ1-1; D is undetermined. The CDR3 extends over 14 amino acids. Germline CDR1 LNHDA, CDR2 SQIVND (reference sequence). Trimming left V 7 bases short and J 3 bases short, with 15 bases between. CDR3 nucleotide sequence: TGTGCCAGTATCTTCCGTTCCGGGGACACTGAAGCTTTCTTT. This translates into CASIFRSGDTEAFF.

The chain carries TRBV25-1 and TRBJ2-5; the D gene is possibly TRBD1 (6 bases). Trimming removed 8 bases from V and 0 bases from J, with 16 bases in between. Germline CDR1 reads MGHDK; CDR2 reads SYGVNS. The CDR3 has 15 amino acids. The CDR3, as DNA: TGTGCCAGCGGCAGGACAGAAGAGTACCAAGAGACCCAGTACTTC. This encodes CASGRTEEYQETQYF.

CDR3 sequence reads: CASSQGGQREAFF. DNA for the CDR3: TGTGCCAGCAGCCAAGGGGGACAGCGGGAAGCTTTCTTT. The chain uses TRBV11-3 and TRBJ1-1; 7 bases align to TRBD1. CDR1 is SGHNT, CDR2 YENEEA, per germline. The V and J ends lost 5 bases and 8 bases, in that order; junction bases with no gene match: 8. The CDR3 is 13 amino acids.

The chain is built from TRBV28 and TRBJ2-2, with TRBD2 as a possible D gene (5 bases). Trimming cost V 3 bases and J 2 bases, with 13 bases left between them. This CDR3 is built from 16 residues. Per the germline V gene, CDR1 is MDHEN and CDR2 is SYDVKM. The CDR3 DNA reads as TGTGCCAGCAGTTTTAGGGCAGGAGGAAACACCGGGGAGCTGTTTTTT. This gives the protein CASSFRAGGNTGELFF.

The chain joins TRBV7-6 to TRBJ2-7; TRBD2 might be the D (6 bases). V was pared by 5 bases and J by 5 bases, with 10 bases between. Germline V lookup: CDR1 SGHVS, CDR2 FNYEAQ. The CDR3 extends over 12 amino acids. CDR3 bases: TGTGCCAGCAGCGCTGGGGGGAACGAGCAGTACTTC. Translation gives CASSAGGNEQYF.

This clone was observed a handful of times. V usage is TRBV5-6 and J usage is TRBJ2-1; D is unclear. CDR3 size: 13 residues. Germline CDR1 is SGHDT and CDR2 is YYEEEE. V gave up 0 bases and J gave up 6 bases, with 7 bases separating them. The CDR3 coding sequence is TGTGCCAGCAGCTTGGTGGCAGGCAATGAGCAGTTCTTC. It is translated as CASSLVAGNEQFF.

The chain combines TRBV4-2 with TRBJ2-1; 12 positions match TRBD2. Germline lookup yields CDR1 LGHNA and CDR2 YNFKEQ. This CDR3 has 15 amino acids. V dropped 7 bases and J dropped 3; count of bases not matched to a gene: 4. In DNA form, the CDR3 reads TGTGCCAGCACTCCGACTAGCGGGAGCTACAATGAGCAGTTCTTC. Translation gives CASTPTSGSYNEQFF.

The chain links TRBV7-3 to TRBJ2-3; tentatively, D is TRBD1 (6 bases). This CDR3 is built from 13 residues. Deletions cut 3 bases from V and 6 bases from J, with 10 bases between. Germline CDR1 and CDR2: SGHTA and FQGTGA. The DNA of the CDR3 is TGTGCCAGCAGCTTTGGGGGCCCGGATACGCAGTATTTT. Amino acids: CASSFGGPDTQYF.

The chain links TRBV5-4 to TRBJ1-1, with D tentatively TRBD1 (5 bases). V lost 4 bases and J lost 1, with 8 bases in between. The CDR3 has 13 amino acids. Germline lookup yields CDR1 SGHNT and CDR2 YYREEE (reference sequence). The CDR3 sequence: CASSPGQNTEAFF. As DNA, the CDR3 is TGTGCCAGCAGCCCAGGACAGAACACTGAAGCTTTCTTT. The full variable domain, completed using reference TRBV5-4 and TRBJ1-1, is ETGVTQSPTHLIKTRGQQVTLRCSSQSGHNTVSWYQQALGQGPQFIFQYYREEENGRGNFPPRFSGLQFPNYSSELNVNALELDDSALYLCASSPGQNTEAFFGQGTRLTVV.

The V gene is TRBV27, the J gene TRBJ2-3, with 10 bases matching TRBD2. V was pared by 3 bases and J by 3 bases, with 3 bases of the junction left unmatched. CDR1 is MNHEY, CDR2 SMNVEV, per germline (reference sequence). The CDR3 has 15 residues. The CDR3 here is CASSFVAGGTDTQYF. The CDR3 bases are TGTGCCAGCAGTTTTGTAGCGGGAGGTACAGATACGCAGTATTTT.

The CDR3 DNA sequence: TGTGCTAGTGGTTTGGCAGATTCCACCGGGGAGCTGTTTTTT. It yields the protein CASGLADSTGELFF. The V gene is TRBV12-5, the J gene TRBJ2-2; D uncertain. Germline CDR1 is LGHNT and CDR2 is FRNRAP. This CDR3 spans 14 amino acids. Trimming removed 1 base from V and 4 bases from J, with 7 bases in between. The entire variable domain, with the rest obtained from reference TRBV12-5 and TRBJ2-2, is as follows: DARVTQTPRHKVTEMGQEVTMRCQPILGHNTVFWYRQTMMQGLELLAYFRNRAPLDDSGMPKDRFSAEMPDATLATLKIQPSEPRDSAVYFCASGLADSTGELFFGEGSRLTVL.

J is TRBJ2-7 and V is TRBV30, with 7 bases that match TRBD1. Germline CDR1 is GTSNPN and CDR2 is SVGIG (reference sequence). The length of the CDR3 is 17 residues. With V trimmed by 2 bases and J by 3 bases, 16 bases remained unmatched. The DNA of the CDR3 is TGTGCCTGGAGTACCCAAGGACTGAGACAGGGAAACTACGAGCAGTACTTC. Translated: CAWSTQGLRQGNYEQYF.

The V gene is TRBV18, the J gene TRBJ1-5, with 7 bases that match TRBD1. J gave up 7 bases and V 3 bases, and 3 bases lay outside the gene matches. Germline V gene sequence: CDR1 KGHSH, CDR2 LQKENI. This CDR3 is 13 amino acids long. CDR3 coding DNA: TGTGCCAGCTCACCGACAGGGTTCCAGCCCCAGCATTTT. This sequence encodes CASSPTGFQPQHF.

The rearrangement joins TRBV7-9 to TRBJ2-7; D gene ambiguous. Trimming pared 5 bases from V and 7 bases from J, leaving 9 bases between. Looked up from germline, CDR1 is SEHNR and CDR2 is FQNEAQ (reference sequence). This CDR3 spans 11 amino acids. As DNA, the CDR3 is TGTGCCAGCAGCCCCCGAGAGGAGCAGTACTTC. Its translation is CASSPREEQYF.

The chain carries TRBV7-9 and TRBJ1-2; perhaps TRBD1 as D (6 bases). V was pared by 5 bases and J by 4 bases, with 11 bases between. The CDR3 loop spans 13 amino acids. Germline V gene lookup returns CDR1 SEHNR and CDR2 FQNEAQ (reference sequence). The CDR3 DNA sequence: TGTGCCAGCAGCCAGGGACACCTCTATGGCTACACCTTC. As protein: CASSQGHLYGYTF.

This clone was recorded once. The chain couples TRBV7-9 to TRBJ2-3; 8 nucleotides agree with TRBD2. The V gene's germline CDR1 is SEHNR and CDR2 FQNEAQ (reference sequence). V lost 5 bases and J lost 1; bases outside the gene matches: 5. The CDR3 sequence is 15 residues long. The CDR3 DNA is TGTGCCAGCAGCCTAGGACTAGCCCGCACAGATACGCAGTATTTT. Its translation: CASSLGLARTDTQYF.

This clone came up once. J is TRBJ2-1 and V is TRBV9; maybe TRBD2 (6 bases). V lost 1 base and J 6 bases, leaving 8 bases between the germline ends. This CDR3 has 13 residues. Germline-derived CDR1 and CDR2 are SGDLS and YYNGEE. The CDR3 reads CASSVTSSNEQFF. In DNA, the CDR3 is TGTGCCAGCAGCGTAACTAGCAGCAATGAGCAGTTCTTC.

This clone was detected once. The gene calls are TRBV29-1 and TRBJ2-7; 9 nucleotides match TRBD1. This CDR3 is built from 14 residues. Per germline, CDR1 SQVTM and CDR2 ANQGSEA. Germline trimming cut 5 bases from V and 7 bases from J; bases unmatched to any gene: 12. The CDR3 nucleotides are TGCAGCGTTCGAGAGACAGGGGGAAGGAGTGAGCAGTACTTC. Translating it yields CSVRETGGRSEQYF.